This T cell receptor beta chain is from a study of OX40 agonist ivuxolimab in advanced cancers. Findings and caveats of the study: In general, CD8+ T cells held more expanded clones than CD4+ did, on average.

This clone was seen more than once but under ten times. Its antigen is unknown. V lost 5 bases, J lost 1 base, and 12 bases lay in between. The CDR3 is 15 residues long. Germline V gene sequence: CDR1 MGHRA, CDR2 YSYEKL. Using immunoSEQ multiplex PCR, the repertoire was profiled, and TCRdb retains in-frame clones only, with some absent. The profile shows some 100,000 clones, about nine tenths of them singletons. The sequence came from an adult with an advanced solid tumor such as melanoma, head and neck, liver or kidney cancer. The sample was CD4+ or CD8+ T cells sorted from blood, taken in a trial of the OX40 agonist ivuxolimab. This chain connects TRBV4-1 to TRBJ1-5; D not certain. Here the CDR3 reads CASSKKILSNQPQHF. In nucleotides, the CDR3 is TGCGCCAGCAGCAAAAAGATATTGAGCAATCAGCCCCAGCATTTT.